This T cell receptor beta chain was sequenced for a study of T cell clonotyping in hematopoietic cell transplantation. Regarding the study as a whole: Few recipient clonotypes overlapped donors; over 97% were de novo at given depth. Pathologically expanded recipient clonotypes increased progressively from day 30 to day 180 as diversity fell.

Of note for this clone: What it binds is unknown.

The CDR3 runs 14 residues. CDR1 LGHNA and CDR2 YNFKEQ come from the germline V gene. Trimming cost V 7 bases and J 8 bases, with 20 bases left between them. Assay used: immunoSEQ multiplex PCR; TCRdb lists only in-frame clones, some missing. The sample holds tens of thousands of clones, around 86% seen once. As for time point: recipient sample about 28 days before transplant, after cytoreduction. Samples: about 28 days before transplant, then days 30, 100 and 180 after. The sample consisted of peripheral blood mononuclear cells, taken before stem cell transplant. This TCR was sampled from a man between 60 and 75 years old with biphenotypic leukemia. Some clones in this sample may be carry-over from other donors' samples. The V gene is TRBV4-2, the J gene TRBJ1-2, with a weak D call TRBD1 (5 bases). The CDR3 is CASTRLRESGGYTF. The CDR3 bases are TGTGCCAGCACCCGCCTACGGGAATCAGGGGGCTACACCTTC.